The clone carrying this T cell receptor beta chain was counted at least ten times. Its antigen is not known. This CDR3 is built from 16 residues. Germline assignment: CDR1 LGHDT and CDR2 YNNKEL (reference sequence). The V gene end was trimmed by 0 bases and the J gene end by 5 bases; junction bases not matched to a gene: 7. Unique molecular identifiers were included in an RNA-based 3' RACE TCR library. A single record per CDR3 protein comes from TCRdb applying MiXCR to the 3' RACE reads. The table records about 86,000 distinct CDR3 sequences, approximately 6.9% of them present only once. This sample stems from a study of HIV-infected children after antiretroviral therapy interruption. Study in general: EBV and CMV exposure was recorded in most children. Interruption-arm samples span weeks 0, 12, interruption end (24 or 48), and about 3 years post-study.

Study findings and constraints: Naive CD4+ Gini coefficient rose by interruption end, suggesting clonal expansion.

Treatment here: PENTA 11 planned treatment interruption arm or continuous ART arm. Participants had taken at least three-drug ART for at least 24 weeks. V gene TRBV3-1 combines with J gene TRBJ1-5, with TRBD1 identical over 7 bases. This sample comprised CD45RA+ CD4+ T cells from PBMCs, pooled from several time points, obtained from a donor given antiretroviral therapy, either interrupted or continuous. The subset is: naive CD4+ CD45RA+ CD45RO- T cells. This receptor was identified in a pool of human donors with HIV. CDR3 protein: CASSQDGSGGHQPQHF. As DNA, the CDR3 is TGTGCCAGCAGCCAAGATGGGTCAGGGGGTCATCAGCCCCAGCATTTT.